The present entry profiles one T cell receptor beta chain with its context. The antigen remains undetermined. The data were obtained in a study of T cells in tumors after PD-1 blockade. Study as a whole: Patients received pembrolizumab 200 mg every 3 weeks or cemiplimab 350 mg every 2 weeks. Study-wide results and limits: About 41% of tumor TCR clonotypes were also found in blood.

Trimming took off 2 bases at V and 4 bases at J, with 11 bases between the two ends. CDR1 SEHNR and CDR2 FQNEAQ come from the germline V gene (reference sequence). CDR3 length: 14 amino acids. Generated by immunoSEQ multiplex PCR, the TCRdb table keeps only in-frame clones and is missing some. The sample lists around 50,000 clones; 65% to 85% were seen once. Input was roughly 550 ng to 6,004 ng of genomic DNA from tumor or blood. Source: PBMCs, taken before anti-PD-1 therapy. This chain connects TRBV7-9 to TRBJ1-1, with D perhaps matching TRBD1 (5 bases). This sequence was found in a human donor with advanced basal cell or squamous cell carcinoma (not recorded which). This CDR3 reads CASSLRGAGTEAFF. In DNA form, the CDR3 reads TGTGCCAGCAGCTTAAGGGGCGCGGGCACTGAAGCTTTCTTT. The entire variable domain, with the rest obtained from reference TRBV7-9 and TRBJ1-1, is as follows: DTGVSQNPRHKITKRGQNVTFRCDPISEHNRLYWYRQTLGQGPEFLTYFQNEAQLEKSRLLSDRFSAERPKGSFSTLEIQRTEQGDSAMYLCASSLRGAGTEAFFGQGTRLTVV.